The clone carrying this TCR beta chain was observed a handful of times. The antigen remains undetermined. This sample was taken from a study of post-analysis software for immune sequencing data. About the study: Progressive-relapsing, secondary progressive and relapsing-remitting multiple sclerosis were among the disease courses included.

The study, taken as a whole, reports: Analysis by F measure revealed that same-batch samples clustered strongly together. Among multiple sclerosis patients, normalized Chao1 diversity was significantly below that of controls. Roughly 5 TRBV segments occurring more often in patients than controls included TRBV5-6, TRBV5-1 and TRBV20-1.

The CDR3 is 16 amino acids. V dropped 5 bases and J dropped 5; count of bases not matched to a gene: 13. The germline CDR1 and CDR2 sequences are MNHEY and SMNVEV (reference sequence). Libraries were made from TCR beta cDNA, and they carried unique molecular identifiers. When roughly 0.9 to 10 million T cells were used, they gave approximately 530,000 cDNA molecules. TCRdb ran MiXCR on the PCR reads and lists one entry per CDR3 protein. The sample has about 400,000 distinct CDR3 sequences; roughly 30% are singletons. Sequencing used blood. The chain carries TRBV27 and TRBJ2-5; 8 bases are a match to TRBD1. This TCR was sampled from a girl between 10 and 17 years old with multiple sclerosis. CDR3 protein: CASSLIRTGLVETQYF. The CDR3 nucleotides read TGTGCCAGCAGTCTCATCAGGACAGGGTTGGTTGAGACCCAGTACTTC.